This T cell receptor beta chain was sequenced for a study of cytomegalovirus exposure and HLA in healthy donors. This PCR relied on a set of 60 Vbeta primers and 13 Jbeta primers. Sequencing was performed with immunoSEQ multiplex PCR; in TCRdb, only in-frame clones are kept and a portion is missing. This table has 110,000 or so clones, 70% to 80% appearing once. J gave up 3 bases and V 2 bases, and 9 bases lay outside the gene matches. Per germline, CDR1 SGHTA and CDR2 FQGNSA. This CDR3 region has 16 residues. Turning to this clone: The antigen is unknown.

Findings and caveats of the study: In most subjects, TCR beta sequences reportedly gave accurate predictions of HLA-A and HLA-B alleles. The likely origin of a cluster of highly shared sequence variants was a sequencing artifact.

This chain joins TRBV7-2 and TRBJ2-7; 8 nucleotides match TRBD2. The source of this sequence is a woman between 45 and 65 years old in good health and CMV-seropositive. Sequenced: PBMCs. This CDR3 reads CASSLSPDGGVYEQYF. CDR3 nucleotide sequence: TGTGCCAGCAGCTTATCCCCTGACGGGGGGGTCTACGAGCAGTACTTC. Full variable domain (missing parts from reference TRBV7-2 and TRBJ2-7): GAGVSQSPSNKVTEKGKDVELRCDPISGHTALYWYRQSLGQGLEFLIYFQGNSAPDKSGLPSDRFSAERTGGSVSTLTIQRTQQEDSAVYLCASSLSPDGGVYEQYFGPGTRLTVT.